The 5 T cell receptor beta chains below come from one sample, sequenced in a study of blood T cell repertoires in COVID-19. Sequenced by immunoSEQ multiplex PCR; TCRdb stores in-frame clones only, minus some. The table records about 140,000 clones, roughly four fifths of them present only once. The sequenced sample was peripheral blood. These receptors originate from a human donor in a cohort sampled during active COVID-19.

This clone has only a few counts. The V call is TRBV20-1, the J call TRBJ2-5, with TRBD1 matching 7 bases. Trimming took 8 bases from V and 5 from J; bases not matched to a gene: 5. CDR1 and CDR2 (germline): DFQATT, SNEGSKA (reference sequence). The CDR3 is 11 residues long. Here the CDR3 reads CSTQGSETQYF. CDR3 nucleotide sequence: TGCAGTACACAGGGGTCCGAGACCCAGTACTTC.

The chain carries TRBV5-1 and TRBJ2-2; no reliable D call. The ends were cut back, 2 bases at V and 5 bases at J, with 10 bases in the middle. From germline, CDR1 is SGHRS and CDR2 YFSETQ. This CDR3 is 14 amino acids long. CDR3 protein: CASSFKTGTGELFF. The CDR3, as DNA: TGCGCCAGCAGCTTTAAGACGGGTACCGGGGAGCTGTTTTTT.

The rearrangement links TRBV4-3 to TRBJ1-6; the match to TRBD1 covers 8 bases. V lost 1 base and J lost 9; bases outside the gene matches: 2. This CDR3 comprises 14 residues. The germline V gene encodes CDR1 LGHNA and CDR2 YSLEER. CDR3 sequence (DNA): TGCGCCAGCAGCCAAGTGGGGACAGGTTCACCCCTCCACTTT. Its protein product is CASSQVGTGSPLHF.

This rearrangement joins TRBV9 to TRBJ2-3, with D possibly matching TRBD1 (5 bases). V was clipped by 3 bases and J by 0 bases, with 11 bases between them. There are 15 residues in the CDR3. The V gene's germline CDR1 is SGDLS and CDR2 YYNGEE. This CDR3 reads CASSATRVSTDTQYF. The CDR3 DNA is TGTGCCAGCAGCGCTACCAGGGTAAGCACAGATACGCAGTATTTT.

J is TRBJ2-5 and V is TRBV3-1 (or the pseudogene TRBV3-2); 11 bases map to TRBD2. Trimming took 7 bases from V and 5 from J; bases not matched to a gene: 9. The V gene's germline CDR1 is LGHDT and CDR2 YNNKEL (reference sequence). The CDR3 loop spans 15 amino acids. CDR3 region: CASTTLAGGLETQYF. The CDR3 DNA reads TGTGCCAGCACAACCTTAGCGGGGGGGCTTGAGACCCAGTACTTC.